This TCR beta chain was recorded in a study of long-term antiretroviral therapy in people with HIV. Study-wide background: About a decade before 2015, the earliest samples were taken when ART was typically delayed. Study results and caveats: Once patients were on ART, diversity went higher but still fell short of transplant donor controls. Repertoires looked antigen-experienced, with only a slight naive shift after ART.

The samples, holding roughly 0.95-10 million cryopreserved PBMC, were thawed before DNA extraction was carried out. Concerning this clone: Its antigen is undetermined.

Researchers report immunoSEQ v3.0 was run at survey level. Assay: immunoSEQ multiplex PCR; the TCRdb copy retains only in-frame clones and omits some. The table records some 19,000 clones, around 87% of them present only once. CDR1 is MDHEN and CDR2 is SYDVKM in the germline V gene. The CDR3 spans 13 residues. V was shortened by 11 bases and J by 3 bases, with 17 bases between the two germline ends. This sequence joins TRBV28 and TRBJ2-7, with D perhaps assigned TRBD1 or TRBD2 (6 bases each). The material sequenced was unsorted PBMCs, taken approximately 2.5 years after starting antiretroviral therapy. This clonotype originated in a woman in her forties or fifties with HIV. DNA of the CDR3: TGTGCCGCCCGGGGGCTAAATTACTACGAGCAGTACTTC. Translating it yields CAARGLNYYEQYF. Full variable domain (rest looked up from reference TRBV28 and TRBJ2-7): DVKVTQSSRYLVKRTGEKVFLECVQDMDHENMFWYRQDPGLGLRLIYFSYDVKMKEKGDIPEGYSVSREKKERFSLILESASTNQTSMYLCAARGLNYYEQYFGPGTRLTVT.